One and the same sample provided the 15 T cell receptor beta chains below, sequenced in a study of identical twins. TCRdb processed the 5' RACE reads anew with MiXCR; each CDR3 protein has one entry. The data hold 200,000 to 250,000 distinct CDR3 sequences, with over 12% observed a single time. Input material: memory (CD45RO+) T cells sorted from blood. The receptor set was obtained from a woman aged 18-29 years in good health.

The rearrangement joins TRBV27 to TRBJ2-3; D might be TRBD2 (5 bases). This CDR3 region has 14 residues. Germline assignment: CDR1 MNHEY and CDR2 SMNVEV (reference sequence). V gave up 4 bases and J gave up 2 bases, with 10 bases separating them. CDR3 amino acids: CASSYRGSTDTQYF. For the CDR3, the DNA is TGTGCCAGCAGTTATCGGGGATCCACAGATACGCAGTATTTT.

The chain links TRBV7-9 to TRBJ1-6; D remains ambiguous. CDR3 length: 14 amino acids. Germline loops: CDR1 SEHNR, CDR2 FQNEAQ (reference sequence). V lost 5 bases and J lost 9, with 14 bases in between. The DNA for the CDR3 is TGTGCCAGCAGCCTACCCTTGGACCTTTCACCCCTCCACTTT. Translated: CASSLPLDLSPLHF.

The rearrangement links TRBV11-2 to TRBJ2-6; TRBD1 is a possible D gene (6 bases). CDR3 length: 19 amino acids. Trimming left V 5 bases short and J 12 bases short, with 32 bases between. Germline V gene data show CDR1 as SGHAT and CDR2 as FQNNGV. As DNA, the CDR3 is TGTGCCAGCAGCCGAGCTATCGGTCACAGGGTGGGCGCGACATTCGTCCTGACTTTC. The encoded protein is CASSRAIGHRVGATFVLTF.

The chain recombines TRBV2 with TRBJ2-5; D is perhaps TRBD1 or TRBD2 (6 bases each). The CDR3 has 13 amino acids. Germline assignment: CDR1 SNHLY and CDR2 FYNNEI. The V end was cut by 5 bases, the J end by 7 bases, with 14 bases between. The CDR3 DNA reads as TGTGCCAGCAGTAGGACGGAGGGGGGGACCCAGTACTTC. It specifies CASSRTEGGTQYF.

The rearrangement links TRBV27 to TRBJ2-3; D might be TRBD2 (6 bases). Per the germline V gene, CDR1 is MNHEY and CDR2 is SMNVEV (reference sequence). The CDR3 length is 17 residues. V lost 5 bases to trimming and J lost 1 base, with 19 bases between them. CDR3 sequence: CASSRSSGLRGTDTQYF. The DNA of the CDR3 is TGTGCCAGCAGTCGCTCCTCGGGACTTCGGGGCACAGATACGCAGTATTTT.

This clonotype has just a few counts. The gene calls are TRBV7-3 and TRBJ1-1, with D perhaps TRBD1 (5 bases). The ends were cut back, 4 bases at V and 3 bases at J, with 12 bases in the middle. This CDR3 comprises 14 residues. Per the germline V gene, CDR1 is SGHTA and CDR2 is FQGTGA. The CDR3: CASSSGGGYTEAFF. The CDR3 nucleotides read TGTGCCAGCAGCTCTGGGGGGGGGTACACTGAAGCTTTCTTT.

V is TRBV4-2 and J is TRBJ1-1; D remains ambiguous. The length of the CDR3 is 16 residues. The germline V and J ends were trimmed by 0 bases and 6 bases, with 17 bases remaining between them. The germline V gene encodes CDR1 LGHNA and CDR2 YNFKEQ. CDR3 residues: CASSQDRGKGSAEAFF. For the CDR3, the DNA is TGTGCCAGCAGCCAAGATCGGGGAAAGGGATCCGCTGAAGCTTTCTTT.

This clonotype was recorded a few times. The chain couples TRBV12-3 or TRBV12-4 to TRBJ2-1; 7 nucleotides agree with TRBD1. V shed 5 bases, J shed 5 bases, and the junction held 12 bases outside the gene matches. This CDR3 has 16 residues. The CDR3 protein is CASSESTGTANNEQFF. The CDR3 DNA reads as TGTGCCAGCAGTGAGTCAACCGGGACAGCGAACAATGAGCAGTTCTTC.

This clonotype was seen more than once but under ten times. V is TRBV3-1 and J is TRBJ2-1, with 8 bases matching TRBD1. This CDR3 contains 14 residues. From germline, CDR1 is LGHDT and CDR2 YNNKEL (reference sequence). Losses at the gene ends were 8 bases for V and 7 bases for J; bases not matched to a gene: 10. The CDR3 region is CASAGDRGGNEQFF. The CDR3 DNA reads TGTGCCAGCGCCGGTGACAGGGGTGGTAATGAGCAGTTCTTC.

CDR3 DNA: TGTGCCAGCAGCTTAGGTCGTGTGGGGGGCTCCTACAATGAGCAGTTCTTC. This gives the protein CASSLGRVGGSYNEQFF. The rearrangement links TRBV7-8 to TRBJ2-1; D is perhaps TRBD2 (6 bases). This CDR3 is built from 17 residues. Germline V gene data show CDR1 as SGHVS and CDR2 as FQNEAQ. The ends were cut back, 1 base at V and 0 bases at J, with 13 bases in the middle.

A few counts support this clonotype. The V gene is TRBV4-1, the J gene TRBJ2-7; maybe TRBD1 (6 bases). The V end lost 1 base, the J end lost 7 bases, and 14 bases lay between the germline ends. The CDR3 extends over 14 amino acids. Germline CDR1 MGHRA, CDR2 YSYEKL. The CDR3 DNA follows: TGCGCCAGCAGCCAAGGAGGGGGTTATGAAGAGCAGTACTTC. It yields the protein CASSQGGGYEEQYF.

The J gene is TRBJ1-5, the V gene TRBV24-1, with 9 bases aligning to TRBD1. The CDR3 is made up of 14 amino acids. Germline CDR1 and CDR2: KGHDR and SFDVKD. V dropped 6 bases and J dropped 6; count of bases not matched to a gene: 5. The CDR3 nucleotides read TGTGCCACCAGTTCGGGACAGGGCACTCAGCCCCAGCATTTT. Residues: CATSSGQGTQPQHF.

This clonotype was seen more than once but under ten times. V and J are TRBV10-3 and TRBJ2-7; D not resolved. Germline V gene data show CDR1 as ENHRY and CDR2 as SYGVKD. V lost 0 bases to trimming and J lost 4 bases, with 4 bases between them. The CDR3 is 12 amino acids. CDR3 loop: CAISESDYEQYF. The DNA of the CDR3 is TGTGCCATCAGTGAGTCCGATTACGAGCAGTACTTC.

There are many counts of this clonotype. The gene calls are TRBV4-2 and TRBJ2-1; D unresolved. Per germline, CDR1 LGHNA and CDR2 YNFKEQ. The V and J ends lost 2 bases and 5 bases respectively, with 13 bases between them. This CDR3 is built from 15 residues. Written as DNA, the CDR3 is TGTGCCAGCAGCCAACGTCAAGGCATAGACAATGAGCAGTTCTTC. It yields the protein CASSQRQGIDNEQFF.

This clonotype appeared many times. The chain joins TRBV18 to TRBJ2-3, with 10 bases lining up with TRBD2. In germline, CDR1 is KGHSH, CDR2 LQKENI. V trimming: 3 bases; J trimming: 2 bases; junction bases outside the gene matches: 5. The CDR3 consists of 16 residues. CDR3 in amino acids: CASSPLLAGNTDTQYF. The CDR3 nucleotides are TGTGCCAGCTCACCTCTACTAGCGGGGAACACAGATACGCAGTATTTT.